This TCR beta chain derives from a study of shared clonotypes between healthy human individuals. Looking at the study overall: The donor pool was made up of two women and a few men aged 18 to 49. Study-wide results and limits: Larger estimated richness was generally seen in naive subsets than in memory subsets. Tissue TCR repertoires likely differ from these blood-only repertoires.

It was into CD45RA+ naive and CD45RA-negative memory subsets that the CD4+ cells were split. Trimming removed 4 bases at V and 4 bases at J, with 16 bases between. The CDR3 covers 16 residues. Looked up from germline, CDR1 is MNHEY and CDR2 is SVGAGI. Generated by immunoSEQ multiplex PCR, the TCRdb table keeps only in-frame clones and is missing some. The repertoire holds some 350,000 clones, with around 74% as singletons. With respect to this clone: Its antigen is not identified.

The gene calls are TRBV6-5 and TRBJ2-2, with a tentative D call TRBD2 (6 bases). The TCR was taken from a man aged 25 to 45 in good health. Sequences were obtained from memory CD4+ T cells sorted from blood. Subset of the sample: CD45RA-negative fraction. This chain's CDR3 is CASSSHGVGGTGELFF. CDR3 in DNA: TGTGCCAGCAGTTCCCATGGCGTGGGGGGCACCGGGGAGCTGTTTTTT.